Listed below are T cell receptor beta chains from one sample, sequenced in a study of read filtering for tumor transcriptome and immune sequencing. TCRdb processed the reads anew with MiXCR; each CDR3 protein has one entry. The sample gives fewer than 100,000 distinct CDR3 sequences, roughly an eighth of which show up once; more than 12% is in the top ten. Specimen: a population of CD138-negative cells sorted from bone marrow. These receptors all stem from a donor at least 40 years old with multiple myeloma. CDR3s include the opening cysteine and the closing phenylalanine or tryptophan. A D gene is named only where the DNA matches it firmly. Clone size is given for some rows only: seen once, a few or many times, or a class if the clone is expanded.

j_call,v_call,d_call,clone_size,cdr3_nt,cdr3_aa
TRBJ2-2,TRBV6-1,-,once,TGTGCCAGCAGTGAAGTTATAGGGCGGGCCGGGGAGCTGTTTTTT,CASSEVIGRAGELFF
TRBJ2-6,TRBV5-1,TRBD1,many,TGCGCCAGCAGCTTCCAGGGGGTGAGCTCTGGGGCCAACGTCCTGACTTTC,CASSFQGVSSGANVLTF
TRBJ2-2,TRBV7-3,TRBD2,many,TGTGCCAGCAGCCCGGGACTAGCGGGCTATGGGGAGCTGTTTTTT,CASSPGLAGYGELFF
TRBJ1-2,TRBV5-4,-,many,TGTGCCAGCAGCTTCCAACAGGTTATCTATGGCTACACCTTC,CASSFQQVIYGYTF
TRBJ2-5,TRBV5-6,TRBD2,few,TGTGCCAGCAGCTTGGCCAGCGGGGGACCCCAGCAGACCCAGTACTTC,CASSLASGGPQQTQYF
TRBJ2-3,TRBV5-1,-,many,TGCGCCAGCAGTGGATCAGGGGGGGCAGATACGCAGTATTTT,CASSGSGGADTQYF
TRBJ1-4,TRBV20-1,TRBD1,many,TGCAGTGCTATAGGGACAGCGGCTGAAAAACTGTTTTTT,CSAIGTAAEKLFF
TRBJ1-1,TRBV29-1,-,many,TGCAGCGCCCGAGACAGCCCCCTGCTAGACACTGAAGCTTTCTTT,CSARDSPLLDTEAFF
TRBJ1-1,TRBV12-3/TRBV12-4,-,many,TGTGCCACTAGACGGGGGCCTTTGAACACTGAAGCTTTCTTT,CATRRGPLNTEAFF
TRBJ1-4,TRBV29-1,-,-,TGCAGCGCCCAGGGAATTGGAAAACGGTTTTTT,CSAQGIGKRFF
TRBJ2-1,TRBV11-2,-,many,TGTGCCAGCAGCGCCCAACAGTACAATGAGCAGTTCTTC,CASSAQQYNEQFF
TRBJ1-2,TRBV19,-,-,TGTGCCAGTAGTACAACGGGAGTCCCCTACTATGGCTACACCTTC,CASSTTGVPYYGYTF
TRBJ1-3,TRBV15,-,few,TGTGCCACCAGCAAGGCCACTAGCTCTGGAAACACCATATATTTT,CATSKATSSGNTIYF
TRBJ1-5,TRBV28,-,many,TGTGCCAGCAGTGTCCTGGACAGTAATCAGCCCCAGCATTTT,CASSVLDSNQPQHF
TRBJ2-5,TRBV20-1,TRBD2,-,TGCAGTGCTAGAGATCCTGTTAGCGGGCGTCAAGAGACCCAGTACTTC,CSARDPVSGRQETQYF
TRBJ2-3,TRBV7-2,-,many,TGTGCCAGCAGCTTAGGGTGGGGACGGGGCACAGATACGCAGTATTTT,CASSLGWGRGTDTQYF
TRBJ2-3,TRBV4-1,-,many,TGCGCCAGCAGCCAAGATCAGGGTCCTGGCTATACGCAGTATTTT,CASSQDQGPGYTQYF
TRBJ2-5,TRBV19,-,many,TGTGCCAGTAGTCCCCGGACTGACGGGACCCAGTACTTC,CASSPRTDGTQYF
TRBJ1-5,TRBV12-3/TRBV12-4,TRBD1,many,TGTGCCAGCAATTTGGGACAGCGCAATCAGCCCCAGCATTTT,CASNLGQRNQPQHF
TRBJ2-6,TRBV12-5,-,many,TGTGCTAGTGGTTTCGGAGACTCTGGGGCCAACGTCCTGACTTTC,CASGFGDSGANVLTF
TRBJ2-7,TRBV5-1,TRBD2,-,TGCGCCAGCAGCCCAGATCCCGGGGGGGCCTACGAGCAGTACTTC,CASSPDPGGAYEQYF
TRBJ2-5,TRBV20-1,TRBD1,many,TGCAGTGCTACGGGACAGGGCTCGACCCAGTACTTC,CSATGQGSTQYF
TRBJ2-7,TRBV6-6,-,many,TGTGCCAGCCGGCTGACGGACGAGCAGTACTTC,CASRLTDEQYF
TRBJ2-7,TRBV20-1,TRBD2,many,TGCAGTGCTAGAGCCCCTCGGGGGGAGGGTGACGAGCAGTACTTC,CSARAPRGEGDEQYF
TRBJ2-5,TRBV11-2,TRBD2,many,TGTGCCAGCAGCTTAGCCACTAGCGGGACGTCGGAGACCCAGTACTTC,CASSLATSGTSETQYF
TRBJ2-2,TRBV20-1,TRBD2,-,TGCAGTGCTAGAGATGCGGGAGGGCCCGGGGAGCTGTTTTTT,CSARDAGGPGELFF
TRBJ1-2,TRBV3-1,-,many,TGTGCCAGCAGCATTCGACAGGCACATGATGGCTACACCTTC,CASSIRQAHDGYTF
TRBJ1-5,TRBV6-5,-,many,TGTGCCAGCAGACGACAAGGAGGGAGCAATCAGCCCCAGCATTTT,CASRRQGGSNQPQHF
TRBJ1-1,TRBV29-1,-,many,TGCAGCGGGCAGGAAATGAACACTGAAGCTTTCTTT,CSGQEMNTEAFF
TRBJ2-1,TRBV7-9,TRBD1,many,TGTGCCAGCAGCGGGACAGCCTACAATGAGCAGTTCTTC,CASSGTAYNEQFF
TRBJ2-7,TRBV7-2,-,-,TGTGCCAGCAGCGGGGGTCCGCCGGGACATAGGTACGAGCAGTACTTC,CASSGGPPGHRYEQYF
TRBJ2-1,TRBV6-2/TRBV6-3,-,many,TGTGCCAGCAGGGGTGGTTCCTACAATGAGCAGTTCTTC,CASRGGSYNEQFF
TRBJ2-5,TRBV12-3/TRBV12-4,TRBD1,once,TGTGCCAGCAGTCGCCGGGACAGGGTCTTGTACTTC,CASSRRDRVLYF
TRBJ2-5,TRBV3-1,TRBD2,-,TGTGCCAGCACCCCCTCGCGGGAGACGCCGAACTCGGGGACCCGGTACTTC,CASTPSRETPNSGTRYF
TRBJ2-1,TRBV27,-,many,TGTGCCAGCAGTGCCAATCAGGGATATCGATTCTTC,CASSANQGYRFF
TRBJ2-1,TRBV24-1,-,many,TGTGCCACCAGTGCGCGGGGAGACTCCCGGAGGAATGAGCAGTTCTTC,CATSARGDSRRNEQFF
TRBJ2-5,TRBV18,-,few,TGTGCCAGCTCACCGGACAGACTAGAGGGGACCCAGTACTTC,CASSPDRLEGTQYF
TRBJ2-1,TRBV18,-,few,TGTGCCAGCTCACCCTTGGGCGAATCGAGGAATGAGCAGTTCTTC,CASSPLGESRNEQFF
TRBJ2-7,TRBV25-1,-,many,TGTGCCAGCAGTGAAGGGGATTTATCTTACTACGAGCAGTACTTC,CASSEGDLSYYEQYF
TRBJ2-3,TRBV29-1,TRBD1,many,TGCAGCGTTGGAAACCCGGGACAGGGGACAGATACGCAGTATTTT,CSVGNPGQGTDTQYF
TRBJ2-1,TRBV5-1,TRBD2,many,TGCGCCAGCAGCCGGACTAGCGGGAGTTTAAATGAGCAGTTCTTC,CASSRTSGSLNEQFF
TRBJ1-1,TRBV28,-,many,TGTGCCAGCAGTTTTGGGGGCGCTACTGAAGCTTTCTTT,CASSFGGATEAFF
TRBJ1-1,TRBV21-1,-,many,TGTGCCAGCAGCAAAGTAACAGGGGGGAACACTGAAGCTTTCTTT,CASSKVTGGNTEAFF
TRBJ2-5,TRBV15,-,many,TGTGCCACCAGCAGAGATGGAAAGGTCCAAGAGACCCAGTACTTC,CATSRDGKVQETQYF
TRBJ2-7,TRBV7-9,TRBD2,many,TGTGCCAGCAGCTTAAGGGCGGGAGTCGAGCAGTACTTC,CASSLRAGVEQYF
TRBJ2-5,TRBV7-7,TRBD1,many,TGTGCTAGCAGCCCCGACAGGGACGGGACCCAGTACTTC,CASSPDRDGTQYF
TRBJ1-1,TRBV28,-,many,TGTGCCAGCATGGACAGGAACACTGAAGCTTTCTTT,CASMDRNTEAFF
TRBJ1-1,TRBV25-1,-,many,TGTGCCAGCAGTTCACACACGGTGAACACTGAAGCTTTCTTT,CASSSHTVNTEAFF
TRBJ2-5,TRBV20-1,-,many,TGCAGTGCTAGAGATCAAAGGGGAGAGACCCAGTACTTC,CSARDQRGETQYF
TRBJ1-1,TRBV5-1,TRBD1,many,TGCGCCAGCAGCCCCCGGACAGGGGGGGGCACTGAAGCTTTCTTT,CASSPRTGGGTEAFF
TRBJ2-1,TRBV11-2,TRBD1,many,TGTGCCAGCAGCGCTGGGACAGGGCTACAGGATGAGCAGTTCTTC,CASSAGTGLQDEQFF
TRBJ2-3,TRBV28,TRBD2,many,TGTGCCAGCAAGGAAGAACTAGCGGGAACAGATACGCAGTATTTT,CASKEELAGTDTQYF
TRBJ1-1,TRBV30,-,many,TGTGCCTGGAGTGTATCGGCGAACACTGAAGCTTTCTTT,CAWSVSANTEAFF
TRBJ2-2,TRBV5-1,-,many,TGCGCCAGCAGCTTGGAGAGGGGAGCCGGGGAGCTGTTTTTT,CASSLERGAGELFF
TRBJ2-7,TRBV11-2,TRBD1,many,TGTGCCAGCGGGGCCGGGACAGGGATCTCCTACGAGCAGTACTTC,CASGAGTGISYEQYF
TRBJ2-1,TRBV2,TRBD2,few,TGTGCCAGCAGGACCAGCGGGGTACCCTACAATGAGCAGTTCTTC,CASRTSGVPYNEQFF